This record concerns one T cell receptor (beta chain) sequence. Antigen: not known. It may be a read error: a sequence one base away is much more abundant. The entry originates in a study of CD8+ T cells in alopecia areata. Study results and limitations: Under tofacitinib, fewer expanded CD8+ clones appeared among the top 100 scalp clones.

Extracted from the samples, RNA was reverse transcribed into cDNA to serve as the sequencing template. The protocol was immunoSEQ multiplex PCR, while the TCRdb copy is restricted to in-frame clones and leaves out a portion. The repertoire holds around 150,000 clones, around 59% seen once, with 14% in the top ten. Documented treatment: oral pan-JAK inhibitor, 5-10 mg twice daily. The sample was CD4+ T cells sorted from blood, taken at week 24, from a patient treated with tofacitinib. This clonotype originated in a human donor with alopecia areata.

The CDR3 sequence is CASSPNARASYEQYF. The CDR3 bases are TGTGCCAGCAGCCCCAATGCCAGGGCCTCCTACGAGCAGTACTTC. The rearrangement links TRBV7-2 to TRBJ2-7; D may be TRBD1 (5 bases). V was cut by 5 bases and J by 0 bases, with 14 bases left in between. This CDR3 has 15 amino acids. Germline V gene sequence: CDR1 SGHTA, CDR2 FQGNSA.